The 28 T cell receptor beta chains listed next were all sequenced from one sample in a study of a mutant IDH1 vaccine in newly diagnosed glioma. Repertoires were generated with immunoSEQ multiplex PCR, while TCRdb's copy carries only in-frame clones and drops some. Among over 35,000 clones listed, about 83% were seen once. No antigen has been assigned to these receptors. Time point indicated: week 35, safety follow-up. The study gave 300 ug of mutant IDH1 20-mer peptide per vaccine dose, with topical imiquimod. This sample comprised PBMCs, obtained from a glioma patient whose treatment included an IDH1 peptide vaccine. These receptors were obtained from a woman between 45 and 60 years old with glioma.

The rearrangement links TRBV9 to TRBJ2-5; D is ambiguous. The CDR3 extends over 14 amino acids. Germline CDR1 reads SGDLS; CDR2 reads YYNGEE. Trimming took 4 bases from V and 0 from J, leaving 10 bases between them. The CDR3 is CASSPGHNQETQYF. The CDR3 DNA sequence: TGTGCCAGCAGCCCCGGGCACAACCAAGAGACCCAGTACTTC.

The V gene is TRBV6-5, the J gene TRBJ1-2; D is unresolved. V was clipped by 4 bases and J by 3 bases, with 9 bases between them. The CDR3 totals 13 residues. Germline V lookup: CDR1 MNHEY, CDR2 SVGAGI. The CDR3 DNA reads as TGTGCCAGCAGTTTGGACGAGCACTATGGCTACACCTTC. This translates into CASSLDEHYGYTF.

The chain is built from TRBV6-6 and TRBJ2-7; 9 nucleotides align to TRBD1. The ends lost 5 bases at V and 3 bases at J; junction bases unmatched: 8. Germline CDR1 and CDR2: MNHNY and SVGAGI (reference sequence). The CDR3 is 15 amino acids. In DNA, the CDR3 is TGTGCCAGCAGTGCATCCCCGGGACAGGGCTACGAGCAGTACTTC. It translates to CASSASPGQGYEQYF.

The rearrangement joins TRBV5-6 to TRBJ2-1; D possibly uses TRBD1 or TRBD2 (5 bases each). CDR1 and CDR2 (germline): SGHDT, YYEEEE. This CDR3 comprises 19 residues. V was pared by 8 bases and J by 4 bases, with 31 bases between. CDR3 sequence reads: CASRIRRQGNMIKYNEQFF. The CDR3 bases are TGTGCCAGTCGTATAAGGAGGCAGGGAAATATGATAAAATACAATGAGCAGTTCTTC.

This clone came up once. This sequence joins TRBV5-1 and TRBJ2-2; D is unresolved. With 0 bases removed from V and 4 bases from J, the gap between germline ends came to 7 bases. Germline V gene sequence: CDR1 SGHRS, CDR2 YFSETQ. CDR3 length: 14 amino acids. CDR3 sequence reads: CASSLARLTGELFF. The CDR3 DNA reads TGCGCCAGCAGCTTGGCCAGACTCACCGGGGAGCTGTTTTTT.

The V and J genes are TRBV27 and TRBJ1-1; tentative D call: TRBD1 (6 bases). This CDR3 region has 15 residues. With 3 bases removed from V and 0 bases from J, the gap between germline ends came to 11 bases. In germline, CDR1 is MNHEY, CDR2 SMNVEV (reference sequence). This CDR3 reads CASSFQGKMNTEAFF. CDR3 DNA sequence: TGTGCCAGCAGTTTCCAGGGGAAAATGAACACTGAAGCTTTCTTT.

The chain links TRBV9 to TRBJ1-1; 9 nucleotides match TRBD1. V lost 2 bases and J lost 2; bases outside the gene matches: 7. The length of the CDR3 is 16 residues. Germline CDR1 is SGDLS and CDR2 is YYNGEE. The CDR3 DNA reads as TGTGCCAGCAGCGTGTCGGGACAGGGATATAACACTGAAGCTTTCTTT. Residues: CASSVSGQGYNTEAFF. Based on the CDR3 plus reference TRBV9 and TRBJ1-1, the full variable domain is DSGVTQTPKHLITATGQRVTLRCSPRSGDLSVYWYQQSLDQGLQFLIQYYNGEERAKGNILERFSAQQFPDLHSELNLSSLELGDSALYFCASSVSGQGYNTEAFFGQGTRLTVV.

The sample holds a few counts of this clone. This chain connects TRBV14 to TRBJ2-5, with D uncertain. The DNA matches TRBJ2-7 better at its end, which makes the J call doubtful. Germline CDR1 reads SGHDN; CDR2 reads FVKESK. The CDR3 has 11 residues. The CDR3 region has the DNA TGTGCCAGCAGCCAAGTCCACGAGCAGTACTTC. Its translation is CASSQVHEQYF.

The rearrangement joins TRBV6-6 to TRBJ2-1; 11 bases map to TRBD2. After removal of 6 bases from V and 7 bases from J, the junction contained 8 bases not matched to a gene. In germline, CDR1 is MNHNY, CDR2 SVGAGI (reference sequence). This CDR3 region has 15 residues. The DNA for the CDR3 is TGTGCCAGCAGCTTAGCGGGGGGGCCTTCAAATGAGCAGTTCTTC. This sequence encodes CASSLAGGPSNEQFF.

V usage is TRBV27 and J usage is TRBJ2-3; weak D call: TRBD2 (6 bases). CDR1 MNHEY and CDR2 SMNVEV come from the germline V gene (reference sequence). The V end was cut by 3 bases, the J end by 2 bases, with 12 bases between. The CDR3 has 15 residues. Written as DNA, the CDR3 is TGTGCCAGCAGTTTTCTAGCGAGAGACACAGATACGCAGTATTTT. As protein: CASSFLARDTDTQYF.

The chain has TRBV7-9 and TRBJ1-1, with 7 bases matching TRBD1. The J segment lost 6 bases and the V segment lost 2 bases, leaving 9 bases of the junction unmatched. The germline V gene encodes CDR1 SEHNR and CDR2 FQNEAQ (reference sequence). The CDR3 loop spans 15 amino acids. CDR3 region: CASSLRDRAGAEAFF. The DNA of the CDR3 is TGTGCCAGCAGCTTACGAGACAGGGCCGGAGCTGAAGCTTTCTTT.

The chain uses TRBV19 and TRBJ1-1, with no clear D. The CDR3 totals 15 residues. The V end lost 1 base, the J end lost 0 bases, and 9 bases lay between the germline ends. The germline CDR1 and CDR2 sequences are LNHDA and SQIVND (reference sequence). This chain's CDR3 is CASSIGGVMNTEAFF. Written as DNA, the CDR3 is TGTGCCAGTAGTATAGGCGGAGTTATGAACACTGAAGCTTTCTTT.

The chain employs TRBV7-3 and TRBJ2-5; D gene unclear. V was trimmed by 3 bases and J by 2 bases, leaving 7 bases between them. Germline V gene sequence: CDR1 SGHTA, CDR2 FQGTGA. The CDR3 is 13 residues long. The CDR3 region is CASSFAVQETQYF. As DNA, the CDR3 is TGTGCCAGCAGCTTTGCGGTACAAGAGACCCAGTACTTC. Drawing the rest from reference TRBV7-3 and TRBJ2-5, the complete variable domain is GAGVSQTPSNKVTEKGKYVELRCDPISGHTALYWYRQSLGQGPEFLIYFQGTGAADDSGLPNDRFFAVRPEGSVSTLKIQRTERGDSAVYLCASSFAVQETQYFGPGTRLLVL.

The V call is TRBV7-6, the J call TRBJ1-1; D remains unclear. CDR1 is SGHVS and CDR2 is FNYEAQ in the germline V gene. The CDR3 spans 16 residues. Trimming stripped 4 bases from V and 3 bases from J, with 18 bases between. The CDR3 region is CASSSTSGVRDTEAFF. In DNA, the CDR3 is TGTGCCAGCAGCTCAACGAGCGGGGTGAGGGACACTGAAGCTTTCTTT.

The chain links TRBV10-3 to TRBJ1-3, with a possible D match to TRBD1 (6 bases). The CDR3 has 16 residues. Trimming removed 2 bases at V and 0 bases at J, with 11 bases between. From germline, CDR1 is ENHRY and CDR2 SYGVKD. The CDR3 loop is CAISERGPSSGNTIYF. The CDR3 region has the DNA TGTGCCATCAGTGAGCGGGGGCCCAGCTCTGGAAACACCATATATTTT.

The chain couples TRBV6-5 to TRBJ1-2; D possibly corresponds to TRBD1 (6 bases). There are 13 residues in the CDR3. The germline V and J ends were trimmed by 6 bases and 4 bases, with 12 bases remaining between them. CDR1 MNHEY and CDR2 SVGAGI come from the germline V gene. DNA for the CDR3: TGTGCCAGCAGGGCAAGGGGGGTCTATGGCTACACCTTC. It specifies CASRARGVYGYTF.

This clone turned up a few times. The chain joins TRBV2 to TRBJ1-2, with unresolved D. Germline CDR1 reads SNHLY; CDR2 reads FYNNEI. The CDR3 spans 14 residues. V lost 2 bases and J 2 bases, leaving 9 bases between the germline ends. As DNA, the CDR3 is TGTGCCAGCAGTGAATCCCGAGCCAACTATGGCTACACCTTC. It translates to CASSESRANYGYTF. The whole variable domain, filled in from reference TRBV2 and TRBJ1-2, reads EPEVTQTPSHQVTQMGQEVILRCVPISNHLYFYWYRQILGQKVEFLVSFYNNEISEKSEIFDDQFSVERPDGSNFTLKIRSTKLEDSAMYFCASSESRANYGYTFGSGTRLTVV.

The V and J genes are TRBV5-1 and TRBJ1-6; possibly TRBD1 for D (5 bases). Germline-derived CDR1 and CDR2 are SGHRS and YFSETQ. V was pared by 5 bases and J by 7 bases, with 10 bases between. This CDR3 has 13 residues. CDR3 sequence reads: CASRVGDNSPLHF. CDR3 bases: TGCGCCAGCAGAGTGGGGGACAATTCACCCCTCCACTTT.

This chain connects TRBV5-1 to TRBJ1-2; 7 bases line up with TRBD1. With V trimmed by 4 bases and J by 4 bases, 10 bases remained unmatched. The CDR3 spans 15 residues. CDR1 and CDR2 (germline): SGHRS, YFSETQ. The CDR3 coding sequence is TGCGCCAGCAGCCCTAGACAGGGACGGATCTATGGCTACACCTTC. Its protein product is CASSPRQGRIYGYTF.

This clone turned up a few times. The V call is TRBV7-9, the J call TRBJ2-2, with D uncertain. Trimming stripped 2 bases from V and 3 bases from J, with 7 bases between. The germline gives CDR1 SEHNR, CDR2 FQNEAQ (reference sequence). CDR3 length: 14 amino acids. CDR3 sequence (DNA): TGTGCCAGCAGCTTATTGACGGACACCGGGGAGCTGTTTTTT. Translation gives CASSLLTDTGELFF.

This clone has just a few counts. Its ends do not fully match the called genes, so a read error is possible. The chain couples TRBV6-4 to TRBJ1-1; D gene uncertain. The CDR3 contains 13 residues. Per the germline V gene, CDR1 is MRHNA and CDR2 is SNTAGT. The CDR3 DNA reads as TGTGCCAGCAGCTTCACAGTAAACAGTGAAGCTTTCTTT. Residues: CASSFTVNSEAFF.

This chain joins TRBV6-6 and TRBJ2-7; no reliable D call. CDR3 length: 11 residues. Trimming took 4 bases from V and 3 from J, leaving 4 bases between them. In germline, CDR1 is MNHNY, CDR2 SVGAGI (reference sequence). Written as DNA, the CDR3 is TGTGCCAGCAGTTCTTTCTACGAGCAGTACTTC. It codes for CASSSFYEQYF.

The chain combines TRBV7-2 with TRBJ1-3; D unresolved. This CDR3 is built from 13 residues. V was pared by 2 bases and J by 1 base, with 3 bases between. The germline V gene encodes CDR1 SGHTA and CDR2 FQGNSA. The chain's CDR3 is CASSLQSGNTIYF. As DNA, the CDR3 is TGTGCCAGCAGCTTACAATCTGGAAACACCATATATTTT.

V gene TRBV27 combines with J gene TRBJ2-7; maybe TRBD2 (7 bases). V lost 10 bases and J 2 bases, leaving 15 bases between the germline ends. Germline V CDR1 and CDR2: MNHEY, SMNVEV (reference sequence). CDR3 length: 13 residues. In nucleotides, the CDR3 is TGTGCCACCCTGGGGGGGGCTCCCTACGAGCAGTACTTC. Translating it yields CATLGGAPYEQYF.

The chain links TRBV2 to TRBJ1-1; D remains ambiguous. The germline V gene has CDR1 SNHLY and CDR2 FYNNEI. Trimming left V 8 bases short and J 1 base short, with 5 bases between. The CDR3 has 11 residues. CDR3 loop: CASEGNTEAFF. As DNA, the CDR3 is TGTGCCAGCGAAGGGAACACTGAAGCTTTCTTT.

The rearrangement uses TRBV4-2 and TRBJ2-3, with 10 nucleotides matching TRBD2. The CDR3 length is 16 residues. V trimming: 4 bases; J trimming: 2 bases; junction bases outside the gene matches: 6. The germline gives CDR1 LGHNA, CDR2 YNFKEQ. CDR3 sequence reads: CASSLLAGAATDTQYF. DNA for the CDR3: TGTGCCAGCAGCCTCCTAGCGGGGGCCGCCACAGATACGCAGTATTTT.

Turning to this clone: A junction boundary mismatches the germline segment, possibly from a read error. V usage is TRBV7-2 and J usage is TRBJ2-3; 8 positions match TRBD2. The CDR3 has 14 residues. In germline, CDR1 is SGHTA, CDR2 FQGNSA. The CDR3 protein is CASSLAGPTDTQYF. The CDR3 bases are TGTGCCAGCAGTTTAGCGGGACCCACAGATACGCAGTATTTT.

This sequence joins TRBV6-5 and TRBJ1-1; D not certain. Germline V CDR1 and CDR2: MNHEY, SVGAGI. V shed 4 bases and J shed 1 base, with 10 bases lying between them. The CDR3 length is 14 residues. CDR3 residues: CASSFPGRNTEAFF. DNA for the CDR3: TGTGCCAGCAGTTTTCCTGGGAGGAACACTGAAGCTTTCTTT.